Following are 15 T cell receptor beta chains from one sample sequenced in a study of persistence of HIV-infected CD4 T cells. Cells were stimulated nonspecifically with anti-CD3/anti-CD28 magnetic beads. Sorting of responding CD4+ T cells relied on upregulated CD40 ligand together with CD69. Antigen specificity for these receptors is unknown. This was the immunoSEQ version 4 assay in survey mode. Some clones are missing from TCRdb's copy, which holds only in-frame ones; the method was immunoSEQ multiplex PCR. The sample lists 35,000 to 55,000 clones, more than 80% seen once, with just over 1% in the top ten. This material consisted of CD4+ T cells sorted from PBMCs after approximately 19-hour stimulation, taken from a patient who received antiretroviral therapy. These receptors were obtained from an adult man with HIV who was CMV-seropositive.

V gene TRBV3-1 (or the pseudogene TRBV3-2) combines with J gene TRBJ1-5; D ambiguous. Trimming cost V 4 bases and J 6 bases, with 13 bases left between them. Germline lookup yields CDR1 LGHDT and CDR2 YNNKEL (reference sequence). This CDR3 is 14 amino acids long. The CDR3 bases are TGTGCCAGCAGCCCTGGACTTAAGGGTCAGCCCCAGCATTTT. It yields the protein CASSPGLKGQPQHF.

The rearrangement uses TRBV12-3 or TRBV12-4 and TRBJ1-2; 10 nucleotides align to TRBD1. The V and J ends lost 6 bases and 7 bases, in that order; junction bases with no gene match: 2. CDR3 size: 12 residues. The CDR3 DNA sequence: TGTGCCAGCAGGACAGGGGGCGGTGGCTACACCTTC. It translates to CASRTGGGGYTF.

The V gene is TRBV19, the J gene TRBJ2-3; perhaps D is TRBD1 or TRBD2 (5 bases each). Germline CDR1 LNHDA, CDR2 SQIVND (reference sequence). Trimming stripped 6 bases from V and 0 bases from J, with 10 bases between. The CDR3 sequence is 14 residues long. For the CDR3, the DNA is TGTGCCAGTAGGCGCCGGGACAGCACAGATACGCAGTATTTT. This encodes CASRRRDSTDTQYF.

The chain is built from TRBV7-8 and TRBJ2-2, with D uncertain. The germline gives CDR1 SGHVS, CDR2 FQNEAQ. V gave up 5 bases and J gave up 8 bases, with 24 bases separating them. The CDR3 runs to 17 residues. CDR3 sequence: CASSPLRVLSQGGELFF. The CDR3 DNA reads TGTGCCAGCAGCCCCTTACGGGTGTTGTCGCAAGGGGGGGAGCTGTTTTTT. Filled out from reference TRBV7-8 and TRBJ2-2, the complete variable domain reads GAGVSQSPRYKVAKRGQDVALRCDPISGHVSLFWYQQALGQGPEFLTYFQNEAQLDKSGLPSDRFFAERPEGSVSTLKIQRTQQEDSAVYLCASSPLRVLSQGGELFFGEGSRLTVL.

In this sample, this clone turned up a few times. In nucleotides, the CDR3 is TGTGCCAGCTCAAGGGGTCCGGGCTCGGGCAATGAGCAGTTCTTC. Its translation is CASSRGPGSGNEQFF. This chain links TRBV18 with TRBJ2-1; TRBD1 might be the D (5 bases). Germline assignment: CDR1 KGHSH and CDR2 LQKENI. The CDR3 has 15 residues. Trimming stripped 5 bases from V and 6 bases from J, with 17 bases between.

The chain employs TRBV5-4 and TRBJ2-1; D may be TRBD1 (5 bases). The germline gives CDR1 SGHNT, CDR2 YYREEE (reference sequence). The CDR3 spans 13 residues. Trimming cost V 5 bases and J 9 bases, with 15 bases left between them. The CDR3 DNA follows: TGTGCCAGCAGTTGGACACCCTGGGGTGAGCAGTTCTTC. Its protein product is CASSWTPWGEQFF.

The V call is TRBV27, the J call TRBJ1-2, with D possibly matching TRBD1 (6 bases). Germline V gene lookup returns CDR1 MNHEY and CDR2 SMNVEV (reference sequence). The CDR3 totals 14 residues. Trimming took off 2 bases at V and 4 bases at J, with 11 bases between the two ends. CDR3 amino acids: CASSLGGGGYGYTF. Here the CDR3 DNA reads TGTGCCAGCAGTTTAGGGGGGGGCGGCTATGGCTACACCTTC.

The V and J genes are TRBV6-1 and TRBJ1-3, with a possible D match to TRBD1 (5 bases). In germline, CDR1 is MNHNS, CDR2 SASEGT. The V end was cut by 0 bases, the J end by 0 bases, with 9 bases between. The CDR3 sequence is 16 residues long. In DNA, the CDR3 is TGTGCCAGCAGTGAAGCGGGAGGGGTCTCTGGAAACACCATATATTTT. It translates to CASSEAGGVSGNTIYF.

V gene TRBV4-1 combines with J gene TRBJ2-2; 13 bases align to TRBD2. V was pared by 1 base and J by 5 bases, with 10 bases of the junction left unmatched. The germline gives CDR1 MGHRA, CDR2 YSYEKL. The CDR3 has 19 amino acids. In nucleotides, the CDR3 is TGCGCCAGCAGCCAAGTTCCTGGACTAGCGGGGGCGGGGACCGGGGAGCTGTTTTTT. It encodes CASSQVPGLAGAGTGELFF.

The genes are TRBV5-5 and TRBJ1-2; 10 bases are shared with TRBD1. The germline V gene has CDR1 SGHKS and CDR2 YYEKEE (reference sequence). The V and J ends lost 4 bases and 6 bases, in that order; junction bases with no gene match: 6. The CDR3 is 14 amino acids. DNA for the CDR3: TGTGCCAGCAGCCCGGGAGGACAGGGGGATGGCTACACCTTC. Translation gives CASSPGGQGDGYTF.

J is TRBJ1-5 and V is TRBV19, with D unresolved. Looked up from germline, CDR1 is LNHDA and CDR2 is SQIVND (reference sequence). The CDR3 consists of 16 residues. V lost 4 bases, J lost 1 base, and 14 bases lay in between. The CDR3 region has the DNA TGTGCCAGTAGTAGTAAGTCAGGTTGGAGCAATCAGCCCCAGCATTTT. Its protein is CASSSKSGWSNQPQHF.

The chain has TRBV6-5 and TRBJ2-1, with 8 bases matching TRBD1. V was pared by 2 bases and J by 3 bases, with 3 bases of the junction left unmatched. The CDR3 covers 15 residues. Germline CDR1 MNHEY, CDR2 SVGAGI. The DNA for the CDR3 is TGTGCCAGCAGTTACCGGGACAGGCTCTACAATGAGCAGTTCTTC. The encoded protein is CASSYRDRLYNEQFF.

The chain joins TRBV5-5 to TRBJ2-3, with a possible D match to TRBD2 (6 bases). Trimming removed 4 bases at V and 1 base at J, with 13 bases between. The CDR3 is 15 amino acids. The germline V gene encodes CDR1 SGHKS and CDR2 YYEKEE (reference sequence). CDR3 bases: TGTGCCAGCAGCCCCTCCCCGGGAGGCACAGATACGCAGTATTTT. Its protein is CASSPSPGGTDTQYF.

This chain's CDR3 is CASSRLAGTTDTQYF. For the CDR3, the DNA is TGTGCCAGCAGCCGACTAGCGGGGACCACAGATACGCAGTATTTT. V and J are TRBV7-9 and TRBJ2-3; 11 positions agree with TRBD2. Germline V CDR1 and CDR2: SEHNR, FQNEAQ (reference sequence). The length of the CDR3 is 15 residues. V was clipped by 5 bases and J by 2 bases; unmatched bases: 3.

This rearrangement joins TRBV9 to TRBJ2-5, with D unclear. With 0 bases removed from V and 5 bases from J, the gap between germline ends came to 14 bases. Germline-derived CDR1 and CDR2 are SGDLS and YYNGEE. The CDR3 sequence is 15 residues long. The CDR3 bases are TGTGCCAGCAGCGTAGCACCTGAAATGTGGGAGACCCAGTACTTC. This encodes CASSVAPEMWETQYF. Full variable domain (rest looked up from reference TRBV9 and TRBJ2-5): DSGVTQTPKHLITATGQRVTLRCSPRSGDLSVYWYQQSLDQGLQFLIQYYNGEERAKGNILERFSAQQFPDLHSELNLSSLELGDSALYFCASSVAPEMWETQYFGPGTRLLVL.